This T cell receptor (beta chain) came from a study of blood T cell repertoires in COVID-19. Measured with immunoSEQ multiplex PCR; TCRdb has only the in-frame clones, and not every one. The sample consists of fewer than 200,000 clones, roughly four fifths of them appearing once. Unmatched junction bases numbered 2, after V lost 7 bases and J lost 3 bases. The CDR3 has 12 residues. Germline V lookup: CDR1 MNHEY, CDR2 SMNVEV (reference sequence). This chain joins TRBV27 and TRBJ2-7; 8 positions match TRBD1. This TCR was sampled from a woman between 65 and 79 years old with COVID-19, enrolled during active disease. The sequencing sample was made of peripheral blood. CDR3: CASIDRGYEQYF. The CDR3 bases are TGTGCCAGCATTGACAGGGGCTACGAGCAGTACTTC.